Listed below are T cell receptor beta chains from one sample, sequenced in a study of blood T cell repertoires in COVID-19. TCRdb's copy holds only in-frame clones and misses some; the assay was immunoSEQ multiplex PCR. The sample lists roughly 70,000 clones; roughly 75% were seen once. The sequenced sample was peripheral blood. The source of these receptors is a human donor in a cohort sampled during active COVID-19. Each CDR3 is given with its conserved first and last residue.

TRBV5-1	TRBJ2-5	CASSFRQQETQYF
TRBV10-3	TRBJ2-1	CAISAAGQNNEQFF
TRBV18	TRBJ2-7	CASSPGTGIRAFEQYF
TRBV30	TRBJ1-5	CAWSVGQGGNQPQHF
TRBV7-2	TRBJ2-5	CASSRGLAAETQYF
TRBV23-1	TRBJ2-2	CASSPHSTNTGELFF
TRBV24-1	TRBJ1-1	CATSGDTEAFF
TRBV6-4	TRBJ1-1	CASSVDRNTEAFF
TRBV5-1	TRBJ2-7	CASSTQGAYEQYF
TRBV19	TRBJ1-4	CASNQGDRGNEKLFF
TRBV7-2	TRBJ2-5	CASSLVKVGGETQYF
TRBV28	TRBJ2-2	CASSLWVLDRGPGELFF
TRBV28	TRBJ2-7	CASSLFSLLQCPYEQYF
TRBV11-2	TRBJ2-5	CASSPGVVETQYF
TRBV5-1	TRBJ1-1	CASSVTTLNTEAFF
TRBV12-2	TRBJ1-5	CASRLHRGSNQPQHF
TRBV4-1	TRBJ1-6	CASSQVTVGSPLHF
TRBV6-2/TRBV6-3	TRBJ2-7	CASSVRDEQYF
TRBV27	TRBJ1-2	CASSSSGLGYGYTF
TRBV18	TRBJ2-7	CASSRETGATYEQYF
TRBV5-1	TRBJ2-7	CASSSGLAGGPHEQYF
TRBV18	TRBJ2-5	CASSRSRQETQYF
TRBV7-2	TRBJ1-4	CASSLSATNEKLFF
TRBV7-3	TRBJ2-2	CASSAGGASGELFF
TRBV6-6	TRBJ2-3	CASSSRGTDTQYF
TRBV27	TRBJ2-1	CASSPRAGEQFF
TRBV7-3	TRBJ2-5	CASSLYPASGRQETQYF
TRBV30	TRBJ2-7	CAWNSGQASSYEQYF
TRBV7-3	TRBJ2-7	CASSLIPTGPYEQYF
TRBV28	TRBJ2-5	CASSFRLAGLETQYF
TRBV5-5	TRBJ1-1	CASSFRQGMNTEAFF